This T cell receptor beta chain was sequenced in a study of shared clonotypes between healthy human individuals. Per the original methods: Because ImmunoSEQ provided only junction sequences with no quality scores, the filtering differed. Here immunoSEQ multiplex PCR was the method, and the copy in TCRdb shows in-frame clones only, minus some. The V and J calls and clone size are taken from that table; D and trimming were inferred from the DNA. This table holds 950,000 to 1,200,000 clones, approximately 75% found once. A note on this clone: Its antigen remains unknown.

Overall study results and limits: Non-shared clonotypes had lower generation probabilities than clonotypes shared by all four sorted-subset donors.

This TCR was recovered from a man younger than 35 in good health. Some clones in this sample may be carry-over from other donors' samples. The sequenced sample consisted of memory CD4+ T cells from PBMCs. The subset here: CD45RA-negative fraction.

CDR3 loop: CASSPSLAGGRYEQYF. Written as DNA, the CDR3 is TGTGCCAGCAGCCCATCCTTGGCGGGAGGGAGGTACGAGCAGTACTTC. This chain connects TRBV7-2 to TRBJ2-7, with 9 bases aligning to TRBD2. This CDR3 is 16 amino acids long. Losses at the gene ends were 5 bases for V and 4 bases for J; bases not matched to a gene: 12. Germline CDR1 SGHTA, CDR2 FQGNSA.